A selection of T cell receptor beta chains follows, all from one sample in a study of beta chain features in type 1 diabetes. The assay was immunoSEQ multiplex PCR, and TCRdb's table has in-frame clones only and misses some. The sample lists fewer than 500,000 clones, more than 11% seen once, with roughly 0.033% in the top ten. The sequenced material came from naive CD4+ T cells from blood. Receptors originate from a man younger than 40 in good health. CDR3s include the opening cysteine and the closing phenylalanine or tryptophan. Each record gives: V gene, D gene, J gene, clone size, CDR3 protein, CDR3 DNA. A D gene is named only where the DNA matches it firmly. Only part of the rows carry a size: once, few, many, or a class if the clone is expanded.

V: TRBV9
D: NA
J: TRBJ2-1
size: NA
CDR3: CASSVATGSSYNEQFF
DNA: TGTGCCAGCAGCGTAGCTACCGGGAGCTCCTACAATGAGCAGTTCTTC

V: TRBV5-6
D: TRBD2
J: TRBJ2-1
size: NA
CDR3: CASSRGLAGPPYNEQFF
DNA: TGTGCCAGCAGCCGAGGACTAGCGGGGCCCCCGTACAATGAGCAGTTCTTC

V: TRBV6-5
D: NA
J: TRBJ1-1
size: NA
CDR3: CASKTGTANTEAFF
DNA: TGTGCCAGTAAGACCGGGACGGCGAACACTGAAGCTTTCTTT

V: TRBV18
D: NA
J: TRBJ2-2
size: few
CDR3: CASSPGTSHRELFF
DNA: TGTGCCAGCTCACCCGGGACTTCCCACCGGGAGCTGTTTTTT

V: TRBV14
D: TRBD1
J: TRBJ2-1
size: few
CDR3: CASEKSTGGYNEQFF
DNA: TGTGCCAGTGAGAAGAGCACAGGGGGCTACAATGAGCAGTTCTTC

V: TRBV7-7
D: NA
J: TRBJ2-2
size: NA
CDR3: CASKFDSAGELFF
DNA: TGTGCCAGCAAATTTGACAGTGCCGGGGAGCTGTTTTTT

V: TRBV6-5
D: NA
J: TRBJ2-5
size: few
CDR3: CASSAPRGKTGTQYF
DNA: TGTGCCAGCAGCGCCCCTCGGGGCAAAACAGGGACCCAGTACTTC

V: TRBV7-2
D: NA
J: TRBJ2-5
size: few
CDR3: CASSHTGLQETQYF
DNA: TGTGCCAGCAGCCACACAGGGCTCCAGGAGACCCAGTACTTC

V: TRBV29-1
D: NA
J: TRBJ1-1
size: few
CDR3: CSVRRSNTEAFF
DNA: TGCAGCGTGAGAAGGTCGAACACTGAAGCTTTCTTT

V: TRBV7-2
D: TRBD2
J: TRBJ2-2
size: NA
CDR3: CASSSSGRAVTGELFF
DNA: TGTGCCAGCAGCTCCAGCGGGAGGGCCGTCACCGGGGAGCTGTTTTTT

V: TRBV6-5
D: TRBD2
J: TRBJ2-1
size: few
CDR3: CASSLAGGYNEQFF
DNA: TGTGCCAGCTCCCTAGCGGGAGGCTACAATGAGCAGTTCTTC

V: TRBV29-1
D: TRBD1
J: TRBJ2-2
size: few
CDR3: CSVWTGVPGELFF
DNA: TGCAGCGTATGGACAGGGGTCCCCGGGGAGCTGTTTTTT

V: TRBV7-8
D: NA
J: TRBJ1-2
size: few
CDR3: CASSLASVNPIIDGYTF
DNA: TGTGCCAGCAGCTTAGCGTCGGTAAACCCAATAATTGATGGCTACACCTTC

V: TRBV19
D: NA
J: TRBJ2-5
size: many
CDR3: CASSAQETQYF
DNA: TGTGCCAGTAGTGCTCAAGAGACCCAGTACTTC

V: TRBV27
D: TRBD1
J: TRBJ2-5
size: few
CDR3: CASSQGQGTWETQYF
DNA: TGTGCCAGCAGTCAGGGACAGGGGACGTGGGAGACCCAGTACTTC

V: TRBV5-1
D: NA
J: TRBJ1-6
size: NA
CDR3: CASSSTGALHF
DNA: TGCGCCAGCAGCTCGACAGGAGCGCTCCACTTT

V: TRBV7-2
D: NA
J: TRBJ1-1
size: NA
CDR3: CASRTGTLSAEAFF
DNA: TGTGCCAGCAGGACCGGGACCCTCTCCGCTGAAGCTTTCTTT

V: TRBV7-9
D: NA
J: TRBJ2-5
size: few
CDR3: CASSLSRREETQYF
DNA: TGTGCCAGCAGCTTGTCTAGACGAGAAGAGACCCAGTACTTC

V: TRBV18
D: NA
J: TRBJ1-1
size: few
CDR3: CASSPRNGLTEAFF
DNA: TGTGCCAGCTCACCACGAAACGGGTTAACTGAAGCTTTCTTT

V: TRBV6-1
D: NA
J: TRBJ2-1
size: few
CDR3: CASWPGPRSYNEQFF
DNA: TGTGCCAGCTGGCCGGGACCCCGATCCTACAATGAGCAGTTCTTC

V: TRBV15
D: NA
J: TRBJ1-1
size: NA
CDR3: CATSRDDRMNTEAFF
DNA: TGTGCCACCAGCAGAGATGACAGGATGAACACTGAAGCTTTCTTT

V: TRBV19
D: TRBD2
J: TRBJ2-1
size: NA
CDR3: CASGAGGFNNEQFF
DNA: TGTGCCAGTGGAGCGGGGGGATTCAACAATGAGCAGTTCTTC

V: TRBV30
D: TRBD1
J: TRBJ1-5
size: few
CDR3: CAWGQGLHQPQHF
DNA: TGTGCCTGGGGACAGGGTTTACATCAGCCCCAGCATTTT

V: TRBV6-5
D: NA
J: TRBJ2-7
size: NA
CDR3: CASSYGRQDPYEQYF
DNA: TGTGCCAGCAGTTATGGCAGACAGGATCCCTACGAGCAGTACTTC

V: TRBV29-1
D: NA
J: TRBJ1-4
size: NA
CDR3: CSVSRGGEKLFF
DNA: TGCAGCGTTTCGCGGGGCGGGGAAAAACTGTTTTTT

V: TRBV27
D: NA
J: TRBJ2-1
size: NA
CDR3: CASSLWGSTSYNEQFF
DNA: TGTGCCAGCAGTTTATGGGGGAGTACTTCCTACAATGAGCAGTTCTTC